This T cell receptor (beta chain) was obtained from a study of blood T cell repertoires in COVID-19. Overall study: There were acute and convalescent COVID-19 samples, and they came from the United States, Italy and Spain. The analysed material was cDNA or gDNA that came from T cells, B-cell-depleted T cells, or PBMCs.

The V gene lost 3 bases and the J gene lost 6 bases, with 15 bases spanning the gap. The CDR3 runs to 15 residues. Germline assignment: CDR1 SGHNT and CDR2 YENEEA. Authors' processing steps: Amplifying reference gene primers gave estimates of nucleated cell counts. The method was immunoSEQ multiplex PCR; TCRdb's version includes in-frame clones alone and lacks a portion of them. Clone size and V and J calls were adopted from that table, with D and trimming inferred from the DNA. The repertoire consists of a few hundred thousand clones, with about nine tenths occurring once and the leading ten covering 6.2%.

This TCR was recovered from a man in his sixties with acute or convalescent COVID-19. Sequencing was done on a sample of peripheral blood. The chain combines TRBV11-3 with TRBJ2-1; D ambiguous. The CDR3 is CASSLRVSGPNEQFF. In nucleotides, the CDR3 is TGTGCCAGCAGCTTGCGTGTCAGTGGGCCCAATGAGCAGTTCTTC.